These 26 T cell receptor beta chains came from one sample sequenced in a study of cytomegalovirus exposure and HLA in healthy donors. PCR was performed using 60 Vbeta and 13 Jbeta primers. Profiling relied on immunoSEQ multiplex PCR, and the TCRdb table lists in-frame clones only, not all of them. This sample's table reports approximately 54,000 clones. The sample taken for sequencing was PBMCs. These receptors were obtained from a middle-aged woman in good health and CMV-seronegative.

The chain recombines TRBV7-2 with TRBJ2-7; a weak D match, TRBD2 (7 bases). This CDR3 region has 15 residues. The ends were cut back, 4 bases at V and 2 bases at J, with 15 bases in the middle. Germline-derived CDR1 and CDR2 are SGHTA and FQGNSA. CDR3 sequence: CASSSGGGGPYEQYF. CDR3 DNA: TGTGCCAGCAGCTCCGGTGGGGGGGGGCCCTACGAGCAGTACTTC.

The chain is built from TRBV5-1 and TRBJ2-3; 7 bases fit TRBD1. With V trimmed by 1 base and J by 4 bases, 6 bases remained unmatched. In germline, CDR1 is SGHRS, CDR2 YFSETQ. The CDR3 sequence is 15 residues long. The CDR3 reads CASSLSARGSDTQYF. The CDR3 nucleotides are TGCGCCAGCAGCTTGTCGGCCAGGGGGTCAGATACGCAGTATTTT.

The chain joins TRBV10-3 to TRBJ1-4; D is perhaps TRBD1 (5 bases). V lost 6 bases and J lost 3, with 11 bases in between. The CDR3 has 14 residues. Looked up from germline, CDR1 is ENHRY and CDR2 is SYGVKD. This chain's CDR3 is CAIRTDSPNEKLFF. Written as DNA, the CDR3 is TGTGCCATCAGAACCGACAGTCCTAATGAAAAACTGTTTTTT.

DNA for the CDR3: TGTGCCAGCAGTTTACTGTTTGACAATGAGCAGTTCTTC. Translated, it gives CASSLLFDNEQFF. V usage is TRBV28 and J usage is TRBJ2-1; D ambiguous. Germline V CDR1 and CDR2: MDHEN, SYDVKM. V lost 2 bases, J lost 5 bases, and 7 bases lay in between. The CDR3 is 13 residues long.

The chain recombines TRBV5-4 with TRBJ2-1; tentatively, D is TRBD2 (7 bases). V was cut by 0 bases and J by 4 bases, with 14 bases left in between. The CDR3 extends over 16 amino acids. Germline assignment: CDR1 SGHNT and CDR2 YYREEE (reference sequence). CDR3 protein: CASSLGGSGTYNEQFF. For the CDR3, the DNA is TGTGCCAGCAGCTTGGGGGGCAGCGGGACATACAATGAGCAGTTCTTC.

A note on this clone: The DNA is omitted, as the CDR3 cannot be located on it reliably, and the CDR3 follows TCRdb's listing. The rearrangement uses TRBV7-8 and TRBJ1-2; the tabulated D call, TRBD1, remains unverified against the DNA. Germline CDR1 reads SGHVS; CDR2 reads FQNEAQ. The CDR3 is 12 amino acids in total, end residues counted. The CDR3 loop is CASSSVGAGNTF.

V gene TRBV6-5 combines with J gene TRBJ1-2, with a possible D match to TRBD1 (6 bases). This CDR3 is built from 16 residues. With 2 bases removed from V and 3 bases from J, the gap between germline ends came to 16 bases. Germline loops: CDR1 MNHEY, CDR2 SVGAGI. CDR3 amino acids: CASSYGYARGDYGYTF. The DNA for the CDR3 is TGTGCCAGCAGTTACGGTTATGCCAGGGGTGACTATGGCTACACCTTC.

A remark on this clone: Germline and junction disagree at one end, which may indicate a read error. V and J are TRBV27 and TRBJ2-5, with 10 bases aligning to TRBD1. The CDR3 contains 15 residues. The germline gives CDR1 MNHEY, CDR2 SMNVEV (reference sequence). This CDR3 is CASSLGTGVSENQYF. Here the CDR3 DNA reads TGTGCCAGCAGTTTAGGGACAGGGGTTTCGGAGAACCAGTACTTC.

This clone shows up as medium-sized by frequency. V gene TRBV27 combines with J gene TRBJ2-7; D perhaps matches TRBD2 (5 bases). Germline V lookup: CDR1 MNHEY, CDR2 SMNVEV (reference sequence). The length of the CDR3 is 14 residues. Trimming removed 5 bases from V and 2 bases from J, with 13 bases in between. In nucleotides, the CDR3 is TGTGCCAGCAGTCTTCGGACTCCAGCCTACGAGCAGTACTTC. It codes for CASSLRTPAYEQYF.

V usage is TRBV18 and J usage is TRBJ1-5, with 7 nucleotides matching TRBD1. This CDR3 is built from 13 residues. With 4 bases clipped from V and 4 bases from J, the junction kept 1 base outside the gene matches. CDR1 and CDR2 from the germline V gene are KGHSH and LQKENI. The CDR3 sequence is CASSLTGNQPQHF. The CDR3 bases are TGTGCCAGCTCACTGACAGGGAATCAGCCCCAGCATTTT. The full variable domain, its missing parts supplied by reference TRBV18 and TRBJ1-5, is NAGVMQNPRHLVRRRGQEARLRCSPMKGHSHVYWYRQLPEEGLKFMVYLQKENIIDESGMPKERFSAEFPKEGPSILRIQQVVRGDSAAYFCASSLTGNQPQHFGDGTRLSIL.

This rearrangement joins TRBV11-2 to TRBJ2-7, with 8 positions matching TRBD1. V shed 6 bases and J 5 bases; nucleotides not matched to a gene: 12. This CDR3 is built from 15 residues. The germline CDR1 and CDR2 sequences are SGHAT and FQNNGV. The CDR3 bases are TGTGCCAGCAGTCGGAACCCGGGACAGGCCGACGAGCAGTACTTC. Translating it yields CASSRNPGQADEQYF. Drawing the rest from reference TRBV11-2 and TRBJ2-7, the complete variable domain is EAGVAQSPRYKIIEKRQSVAFWCNPISGHATLYWYQQILGQGPKLLIQFQNNGVVDDSQLPKDRFSAERLKGVDSTLKIQPAKLEDSAVYLCASSRNPGQADEQYFGPGTRLTVT.

The CDR3 here is CSVQGARPYGYTF. The DNA for the CDR3 is TGCAGCGTACAGGGGGCCCGCCCCTATGGCTACACCTTC. The gene calls are TRBV29-1 and TRBJ1-2; 9 bases are shared with TRBD1. This CDR3 is built from 13 residues. In germline, CDR1 is SQVTM, CDR2 ANQGSEA. V was clipped by 6 bases and J by 4 bases; unmatched bases: 6.

The chain links TRBV5-4 to TRBJ2-3; tentatively, D is TRBD1 (6 bases). Germline CDR1 reads SGHNT; CDR2 reads YYREEE (reference sequence). The CDR3 runs to 16 residues. Trimming shortened V by 0 bases and J by 2 bases, and 13 bases separated the two germline ends. CDR3 sequence: CASSLEVGAVTDTQYF. DNA for the CDR3: TGTGCCAGCAGCTTGGAGGTGGGGGCCGTCACAGATACGCAGTATTTT.

V gene TRBV7-9 combines with J gene TRBJ2-5; weak D call: TRBD1 (6 bases). Deletions cut 6 bases from V and 5 bases from J, with 16 bases between. Per the germline V gene, CDR1 is SEHNR and CDR2 is FQNEAQ (reference sequence). There are 14 residues in the CDR3. Here the CDR3 reads CASSPPQGWETQYF. The DNA of the CDR3 is TGTGCCAGCAGTCCCCCCCAGGGGTGGGAGACCCAGTACTTC.

The V call is TRBV27, the J call TRBJ1-1, with D maybe TRBD1 (6 bases). The CDR3 loop spans 15 amino acids. The germline V gene has CDR1 MNHEY and CDR2 SMNVEV (reference sequence). V lost 5 bases, J lost 8 bases, and 21 bases lay in between. For the CDR3, the DNA is TGTGCCAGCAGTACCCGGCAGGGGTACAAGGCAGAAGCTTTCTTT. Protein: CASSTRQGYKAEAFF.

This sequence joins TRBV25-1 and TRBJ1-6, with 9 bases that match TRBD1. V was pared by 5 bases and J by 9 bases, with 5 bases of the junction left unmatched. Per the germline V gene, CDR1 is MGHDK and CDR2 is SYGVNS. CDR3 length: 14 amino acids. Here the CDR3 reads CASSRDRASSPLHF. In nucleotides, the CDR3 is TGTGCCAGCAGTCGGGACAGGGCCTCTTCACCCCTCCACTTT. Variable domain in full (rest from reference TRBV25-1 and TRBJ1-6): EADIYQTPRYLVIGTGKKITLECSQTMGHDKMYWYQQDPGMELHLIHYSYGVNSTEKGDLSSESTVSRIRTEHFPLTLESARPSHTSQYLCASSRDRASSPLHFGNGTRLTVT.

This chain links TRBV19 with TRBJ1-4, with 7 nucleotides matching TRBD1. This CDR3 region has 15 residues. Per germline, CDR1 LNHDA and CDR2 SQIVND (reference sequence). Unmatched junction bases numbered 4, after V lost 3 bases and J lost 3 bases. The CDR3 region is CASSMGQQSNEKLFF. The CDR3 region has the DNA TGTGCCAGTAGTATGGGACAGCAGTCTAATGAAAAACTGTTTTTT.

The rearrangement joins TRBV9 to TRBJ2-1; possible D gene TRBD2, 5 bases. The CDR3 runs to 14 residues. Germline-derived CDR1 and CDR2 are SGDLS and YYNGEE. Trimming removed 4 bases at V and 5 bases at J, with 13 bases between. The CDR3 DNA reads as TGTGCCAGCAGCCCCCGGACTGTGGACAATGAGCAGTTCTTC. Its protein is CASSPRTVDNEQFF.

This chain links TRBV18 with TRBJ2-2, with D unclear. CDR1 KGHSH and CDR2 LQKENI come from the germline V gene. The CDR3 contains 14 residues. Trimming removed 2 bases from V and 2 bases from J, with 6 bases in between. Here the CDR3 DNA reads TGTGCCAGCTCACCAACACCCAACACCGGGGAGCTGTTTTTT. It codes for CASSPTPNTGELFF.

The chain employs TRBV19 and TRBJ2-2, with 7 bases lining up with TRBD1. With V trimmed by 3 bases and J by 7 bases, 11 bases remained unmatched. The CDR3 covers 16 residues. The germline V gene encodes CDR1 LNHDA and CDR2 SQIVND (reference sequence). This CDR3 is CASSIQTGSSGGELFF. The DNA for the CDR3 is TGTGCCAGTAGTATCCAGACAGGGTCTTCGGGCGGGGAGCTGTTTTTT.

This CDR3 is CASSPTPPGGYTF. The CDR3 nucleotides are TGTGCCAGCAGTCCGACACCACCGGGAGGCTACACCTTC. This chain links TRBV2 with TRBJ1-2; D is undetermined. This CDR3 spans 13 amino acids. Germline V gene lookup returns CDR1 SNHLY and CDR2 FYNNEI. Trimming shortened V by 5 bases and J by 8 bases, and 15 bases separated the two germline ends.

V and J are TRBV6-5 and TRBJ2-1, with D possibly TRBD1 on 6 matching bases. Germline V gene sequence: CDR1 MNHEY, CDR2 SVGAGI. V was trimmed by 9 bases and J by 5 bases, leaving 14 bases between them. The CDR3 covers 13 residues. As DNA, the CDR3 is TGTGCCAGTTATGACAGGCTCGACAATGAGCAGTTCTTC. Translating it yields CASYDRLDNEQFF.

CDR3 nucleotides: TGTGCCAGCAGTCCCCCGACTGACGATACGCAGTATTTT. Translating it yields CASSPPTDDTQYF. The gene calls are TRBV28 and TRBJ2-3; no definite D call. Between the trimmed V and J ends, which lost 5 bases and 6 bases, there was a span of 12 bases. This CDR3 spans 13 amino acids. Germline assignment: CDR1 MDHEN and CDR2 SYDVKM.

The chain joins TRBV14 to TRBJ2-2, with D possibly being TRBD2 (6 bases). The V gene lost 4 bases and the J gene lost 6 bases, with 15 bases spanning the gap. The CDR3 is 15 residues long. Germline CDR1 is SGHDN and CDR2 is FVKESK. The chain's CDR3 is CASSRLTGVAGELFF. In nucleotides, the CDR3 is TGTGCCAGCAGCCGCCTTACGGGGGTGGCCGGGGAGCTGTTTTTT.

The genes are TRBV4-2 and TRBJ2-3; no definite D call. CDR1 LGHNA and CDR2 YNFKEQ come from the germline V gene. Between the trimmed V and J ends, which lost 5 bases and 4 bases, there was a span of 7 bases. This CDR3 has 12 amino acids. Here the CDR3 DNA reads TGTGCCAGCAGCAACCCGGCAGATACGCAGTATTTT. Amino acid sequence: CASSNPADTQYF.

The chain uses TRBV20-1 and TRBJ2-1; a weak D match, TRBD2 (6 bases). Trimming removed 7 bases at V and 5 bases at J, with 6 bases between. The CDR3 spans 10 residues. Germline V gene lookup returns CDR1 DFQATT and CDR2 SNEGSKA (reference sequence). The CDR3 DNA reads TGCAGTGGGGAGGACAATGAGCAGTTCTTC. Translation: CSGEDNEQFF.